This is a list of T cell receptor beta chains from one sample in a study of shared clonotypes between healthy human individuals. This table comes from immunoSEQ multiplex PCR, and its TCRdb copy is limited to in-frame clones, with some not included. This sample has more than 2,000,000 clones; approximately 93% occur once, and the top ten carry 0.35% to 0.45%. Sample: naive CD4+ T cells from PBMCs. These receptors were obtained from a man in his late teens or twenties in good health. Some clones in this sample may be carry-over from other donors' samples. CDR3s include the opening cysteine and the closing phenylalanine or tryptophan. A D gene is named only where the DNA matches it firmly.

>TRBV4-1|TRBD1|TRBJ2-7
TGCGCCAGCAGCCAAGTAGCCGGGACAGGAGTCCTCTACGAGCAGTACTTC
CASSQVAGTGVLYEQYF
>TRBV5-1|TRBD1|TRBJ1-5
TGCGCCAGCAGCCAGGGACAGGGCGATCAGCCCCAGCATTTT
CASSQGQGDQPQHF
>TRBV5-1|TRBD2|TRBJ2-7
TGCGCCAGCAGCTTTTCAGGCGGGGGATACGAGCAGTACTTC
CASSFSGGGYEQYF
>TRBV5-5|-|TRBJ2-7
TGTGCCAGCAGCTTGGCCCACAATAGACAGGGGAGGGGATCCGAGCAGTACTTC
CASSLAHNRQGRGSEQYF
>TRBV7-9|-|TRBJ2-5
TGTGCCAGCAGCCTTGCCAGAGAGACCCAGTACTTC
CASSLARETQYF
>TRBV15|TRBD2|TRBJ2-7
TGTGCCACCAGCCGTGAAGCGGGAGTCGCCTACGAGCAGTACTTC
CATSREAGVAYEQYF
>TRBV15|-|TRBJ2-3
TGTGCCACCAGCCCCATGGGCGGCCGCACAGATACGCAGTATTTT
CATSPMGGRTDTQYF
>TRBV7-7|-|TRBJ1-1
TGTGCCAGCAGCCAAGGAGTGAACACTGAAGCTTTCTTT
CASSQGVNTEAFF
>TRBV30|TRBD1|TRBJ1-1
TGTGCCTGGAGCCGACAGGGTCTGAACACTGAAGCTTTCTTT
CAWSRQGLNTEAFF
>TRBV5-1|-|TRBJ2-5
TGCGCCAGCAGCTTGGCGGACGGTGCGGGGACCCAGTACTTC
CASSLADGAGTQYF